These 20 T cell receptor beta chains were all obtained from the same sample, sequenced in a study of blood T cell repertoires in COVID-19. The assay was immunoSEQ multiplex PCR, and TCRdb's table has in-frame clones only and misses some. The data show about 250,000 clones, with 89% seen just once and almost 4% held by the top ten. Sequenced: PBMCs or T cells enriched from blood (not recorded which). All receptors derive from a woman between 25 and 40 years old with acute COVID-19.

The chain has TRBV11-2 and TRBJ1-2; D unresolved. CDR1 SGHAT and CDR2 FQNNGV come from the germline V gene. This CDR3 contains 12 residues. Trimming left V 5 bases short and J 8 bases short, with 12 bases between. This CDR3 is CASSPPGWGYTF. CDR3 nucleotide sequence: TGTGCCAGCAGCCCCCCAGGTTGGGGCTACACCTTC.

V is TRBV19 and J is TRBJ1-1, with D possibly being TRBD1 (5 bases). The germline gives CDR1 LNHDA, CDR2 SQIVND (reference sequence). The CDR3 consists of 14 residues. With 3 bases removed from V and 4 bases from J, the gap between germline ends came to 12 bases. As DNA, the CDR3 is TGTGCCAGTAGTATCCAGGGTTTAGGCACTGAAGCTTTCTTT. It encodes CASSIQGLGTEAFF.

The J gene is TRBJ2-7, the V gene TRBV7-2, with a possible D match to TRBD2 (5 bases). This CDR3 has 15 amino acids. Trimming shortened V by 4 bases and J by 5 bases, and 18 bases separated the two germline ends. The germline CDR1 and CDR2 sequences are SGHTA and FQGNSA. CDR3 protein: CASSSTISGTDEQYF. The CDR3 DNA sequence: TGTGCCAGCAGCTCGACTATATCTGGTACCGACGAGCAGTACTTC.

This chain joins TRBV5-1 and TRBJ2-3; the D gene is possibly TRBD2 (7 bases). CDR1 SGHRS and CDR2 YFSETQ come from the germline V gene. V shed 3 bases and J shed 0 bases, with 11 bases lying between them. CDR3 size: 15 residues. The CDR3 loop reads CASSSQGGSTDTQYF. As DNA, the CDR3 is TGCGCCAGCAGCTCACAGGGAGGGAGCACAGATACGCAGTATTTT.

This sequence joins TRBV10-3 and TRBJ2-5; 9 positions match TRBD2. The CDR3 has 18 amino acids. V lost 3 bases, J lost 4 bases, and 15 bases stayed unmatched. Germline-derived CDR1 and CDR2 are ENHRY and SYGVKD. This CDR3 reads CAISDLGSGGPAGETQYF. The DNA for the CDR3 is TGTGCCATCAGTGACTTGGGTAGCGGGGGCCCGGCTGGAGAGACCCAGTACTTC.

This clone was seen once. The chain joins TRBV6-2 or TRBV6-3 to TRBJ1-5; 7 positions agree with TRBD1. The CDR3 is 16 amino acids. CDR1 is MNHEY, CDR2 SVGEGT, per germline. V shed 4 bases, J shed 2 bases, and the junction held 8 bases outside the gene matches. This chain's CDR3 is CASSSLRQGGNQPQHF. The CDR3 DNA reads as TGTGCCAGCAGTTCCCTCCGACAGGGAGGCAATCAGCCCCAGCATTTT.

This rearrangement joins TRBV9 to TRBJ2-5, with a weak D call TRBD2 (6 bases). V was shortened by 4 bases and J by 5 bases, with 21 bases between the two germline ends. This CDR3 comprises 16 residues. CDR1 and CDR2 (germline): SGDLS, YYNGEE. CDR3 coding DNA: TGTGCCAGCAGCTTGAACTGGCCCCGGGGGACCGAGACCCAGTACTTC. The encoded protein is CASSLNWPRGTETQYF.

V gene TRBV7-2 combines with J gene TRBJ2-7; 7 nucleotides agree with TRBD1. The V gene end was trimmed by 1 base and the J gene end by 3 bases; junction bases not matched to a gene: 3. In germline, CDR1 is SGHTA, CDR2 FQGNSA. The CDR3 has 14 residues. The CDR3 sequence: CASSLGDRLYEQYF. Here the CDR3 DNA reads TGTGCCAGCAGCTTAGGGGACAGACTCTACGAGCAGTACTTC. Complete variable domain (other parts from reference TRBV7-2 and TRBJ2-7): GAGVSQSPSNKVTEKGKDVELRCDPISGHTALYWYRQSLGQGLEFLIYFQGNSAPDKSGLPSDRFSAERTGGSVSTLTIQRTQQEDSAVYLCASSLGDRLYEQYFGPGTRLTVT.

The chain has TRBV28 and TRBJ2-2, with TRBD2 matching 7 bases. The V gene end was trimmed by 6 bases and the J gene end by 2 bases; junction bases not matched to a gene: 6. The CDR3 has 15 residues. Germline lookup yields CDR1 MDHEN and CDR2 SYDVKM. This CDR3 is CASRRPGLNTGELFF. DNA of the CDR3: TGTGCCAGCAGACGGCCGGGACTAAACACCGGGGAGCTGTTTTTT.

V gene TRBV30 combines with J gene TRBJ2-7, with 7 bases that match TRBD2. This CDR3 region has 15 residues. Germline V gene sequence: CDR1 GTSNPN, CDR2 SVGIG (reference sequence). The CDR3 nucleotides are TGTGCTACCGGAAGGAGCAGGGAGGGGTTTTGGGAGCAGTACTTC. Translating it yields CATGRSREGFWEQYF.

This sequence joins TRBV6-6 and TRBJ1-2; 8 bases align to TRBD1. The CDR3 has 16 amino acids. The germline gives CDR1 MNHNY, CDR2 SVGAGI (reference sequence). The V gene end was trimmed by 2 bases and the J gene end by 5 bases; junction bases not matched to a gene: 10. The CDR3 region is CASSYLGQGESYGYTF. For the CDR3, the DNA is TGTGCCAGCAGTTACCTAGGACAGGGCGAGTCATATGGCTACACCTTC.

The CDR3 sequence: CSVADDGDSNQPQHF. CDR3 bases: TGCAGCGTCGCCGATGACGGGGATAGCAATCAGCCCCAGCATTTT. V gene TRBV29-1 combines with J gene TRBJ1-5; D gene ambiguous. The CDR3 sequence is 15 residues long. CDR1 and CDR2 from the germline V gene are SQVTM and ANQGSEA. V dropped 6 bases and J dropped 0 bases, with 15 bases sitting between them.

The chain combines TRBV24-1 with TRBJ2-3, with TRBD1 as a possible D gene (6 bases). Germline V gene sequence: CDR1 KGHDR, CDR2 SFDVKD. Deletions cut 5 bases from V and 0 bases from J, with 8 bases between. This CDR3 region has 14 residues. In DNA form, the CDR3 reads TGTGCCACCAGTGTCACAGGGAGCACAGATACGCAGTATTTT. Protein: CATSVTGSTDTQYF.

The chain has TRBV10-3 and TRBJ2-7, with a possible D match to TRBD2 (5 bases). The CDR3 is 12 residues long. Germline lookup yields CDR1 ENHRY and CDR2 SYGVKD. The V end lost 3 bases, the J end lost 6 bases, and 9 bases lay between the germline ends. The CDR3 coding sequence is TGTGCCATCAGTGAAAGGGAGTTCGAGCAGTACTTC. The encoded protein is CAISEREFEQYF.

This clone was seen a single time. The chain employs TRBV6-1 and TRBJ1-5; D ambiguous. Trimming removed 2 bases at V and 0 bases at J, with 17 bases between. The germline gives CDR1 MNHNS, CDR2 SASEGT. The CDR3 sequence is 18 residues long. The CDR3 bases are TGTGCCAGCAGTGAATTTCCCCCCGGCGGGGATAGCAATCAGCCCCAGCATTTT. Protein: CASSEFPPGGDSNQPQHF.

This CDR3 reads CASSLSGSNSPLHF. CDR3 DNA: TGTGCCAGCAGCTTAAGCGGGAGTAATTCACCCCTCCACTTT. The chain joins TRBV7-3 to TRBJ1-6, with D hard to call. The CDR3 runs 14 residues. Germline CDR1 SGHTA, CDR2 FQGTGA. Trimming shortened V by 1 base and J by 6 bases, and 7 bases separated the two germline ends. The whole variable domain, filled in from reference TRBV7-3 and TRBJ1-6, reads GAGVSQTPSNKVTEKGKYVELRCDPISGHTALYWYRQSLGQGPEFLIYFQGTGAADDSGLPNDRFFAVRPEGSVSTLKIQRTERGDSAVYLCASSLSGSNSPLHFGNGTRLTVT.

V and J are TRBV5-6 and TRBJ1-3, with no clear D. Deletions cut 2 bases from V and 4 bases from J, with 13 bases between. The CDR3 is 15 residues long. Germline CDR1 reads SGHDT; CDR2 reads YYEEEE. The CDR3 loop is CASSFGSFMGNTIYF. The CDR3 DNA reads as TGTGCCAGCAGCTTCGGGTCTTTTATGGGAAACACCATATATTTT.

This clone was counted a single time. The V gene is TRBV7-2, the J gene TRBJ2-5; possible D gene TRBD1, 5 bases. The CDR3 length is 15 residues. The germline gives CDR1 SGHTA, CDR2 FQGNSA. V lost 5 bases, J lost 1 base, and 14 bases lay in between. CDR3 in DNA: TGTGCCAGCAGCCCAGGCGGTGGGGCCCAAGAGACCCAGTACTTC. It translates to CASSPGGGAQETQYF.

The chain couples TRBV11-2 to TRBJ2-3; 7 bases are a match to TRBD2. The germline V gene has CDR1 SGHAT and CDR2 FQNNGV. V shed 1 base and J 2 bases; nucleotides not matched to a gene: 6. The CDR3 is 16 residues long. CDR3 sequence reads: CASSLVGGGVTDTQYF. CDR3 bases: TGTGCCAGCAGCTTAGTTGGCGGGGGTGTCACAGATACGCAGTATTTT.

The rearrangement joins TRBV5-1 to TRBJ1-5, with D possibly TRBD1 on 6 matching bases. In germline, CDR1 is SGHRS, CDR2 YFSETQ. The V end was cut by 4 bases, the J end by 0 bases, with 11 bases between. The CDR3 extends over 15 amino acids. CDR3 DNA: TGCGCCAGCAGCGTTCAGGGGTATAGCAATCAGCCCCAGCATTTT. This translates into CASSVQGYSNQPQHF.